The T cell receptor beta chain described here comes from a study of OX40 agonist ivuxolimab in advanced cancers. Context from the whole study: The costimulatory receptor OX40 (CD134) was targeted by ivuxolimab, a fully human IgG2 agonistic monoclonal antibody. Partial responses were achieved by three dose-escalation patients, of whom one had hepatocellular carcinoma and two had cutaneous melanoma. In the dose-escalation cohort, 82.7% of patients were male, and the mean age was about 55 years, with a range of roughly 20 to 85. Prior anti-PD-1, anti-PD-L1 or anti-CTLA-4 therapy was permitted, and checkpoint inhibitors had been received by approximately 39% of dose-escalation patients. Peripheral TCRbeta sequencing aimed to test whether ivuxolimab altered TCR sequence diversity and caused clonal T-cell expansion. Intravenous ivuxolimab was administered to patients every 2 weeks at six dose levels: 0.01, 0.1, 0.3, 1.5, 3 and 10 mg/kg. The monotherapy dose-escalation portion (N ≈ 52 patients) of the phase I ivuxolimab trial is reported in the paper. Among the roughly 52 dose-escalation patients, approximately 20 had hepatocellular carcinoma, approximately 15 melanoma, 9 renal cell carcinoma and 9 head and neck cancer.

Broader findings and caveats from the paper: The antigen specificity of the peripheral T cells that underwent clonal expansion was not determined. In the 0.1-3.0 mg/kg groups, partial responders had among the lowest normalized peripheral clonal expansion, particularly in CD8+ T cells. Clonal expansion of both CD4+ and CD8+ blood T cells was observed from baseline to week 6 at doses 0.1 to 3.0 mg/kg. Low levels of normalized T-cell clonal expansion were also seen in some patients who did not respond. On average, CD8+ T cells showed more expanded clones than CD4+ T cells after ivuxolimab.

Genomic DNA was isolated from the sorted cells so that the TCRbeta CDR3 region could be sequenced. TCRbeta CDR3 regions were sequenced using the immunoSEQ Assay. Entries here come from immuneACCESS through TCRdb and include only in-frame sequences with V and J called. Some clones fail to appear in such tables; in the studies checked, an unresolved V gene covers under half of the shortfall, and the cause of the remainder is unknown. The sample table lists tens of thousands of clones, 80% to 90% of them with a count of one. The top ten constitute approximately 1.2% of the sample. Remarks on this clone: The target of this receptor is not known. Base qualities are not at hand, and no much larger clone is one base apart.

The germline V gene sets CDR1 to ENHRY and CDR2 to SYGVKD. The V end loses 11 bases and the J end loses 0 bases, and a stretch of 5 bases separates them. Reading from cysteine to phenylalanine, the CDR3 counts 11 amino acids. Here the CDR3 DNA is all that survives: 33 bases in frame from base 1. Patients with a history of autoimmune disease or receiving systemic immunosuppression were excluded from the trial. Peripheral blood for TCR sequencing was collected from all dose cohorts at baseline, on cycle 4 day 1, and on cycle 7 day 1. The samples were drawn from a first-in-human, open-label, multicenter phase I dose-escalation trial of ivuxolimab. Adults with locally advanced or metastatic melanoma, renal cell carcinoma, hepatocellular carcinoma or head and neck squamous cell carcinoma were enrolled in the trial. Before TCR sequencing, CD4+ T cells and CD8+ T cells were sorted from peripheral blood as separate populations.

This sequence was found in an adult with an advanced solid tumor such as melanoma, head and neck, liver or kidney cancer. The sequencing used CD4+ or CD8+ T cells sorted from blood, collected in a trial of the OX40 agonist ivuxolimab. Rearrangement joined TRBV10-3 to TRBJ1-3, with the D gene too uncertain to name. The encoded CDR3 is CASTSGNTIYF. At the DNA level, the sequence is TGTGCCTCAACCTCTGGAAACACCATATATTTT.